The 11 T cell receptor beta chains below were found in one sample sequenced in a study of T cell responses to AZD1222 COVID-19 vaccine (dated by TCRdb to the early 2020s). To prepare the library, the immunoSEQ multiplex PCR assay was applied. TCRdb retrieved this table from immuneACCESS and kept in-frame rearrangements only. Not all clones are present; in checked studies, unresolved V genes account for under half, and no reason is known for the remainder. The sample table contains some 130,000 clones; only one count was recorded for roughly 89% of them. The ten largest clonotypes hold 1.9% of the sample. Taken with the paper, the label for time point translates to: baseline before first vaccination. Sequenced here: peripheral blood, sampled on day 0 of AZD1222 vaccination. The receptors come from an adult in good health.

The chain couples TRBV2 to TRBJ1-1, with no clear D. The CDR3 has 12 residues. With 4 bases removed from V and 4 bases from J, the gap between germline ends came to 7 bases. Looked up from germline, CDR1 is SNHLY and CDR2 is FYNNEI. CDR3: CASSVRGTEAFF. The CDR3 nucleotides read TGTGCCAGCAGTGTTCGGGGCACTGAAGCTTTCTTT.

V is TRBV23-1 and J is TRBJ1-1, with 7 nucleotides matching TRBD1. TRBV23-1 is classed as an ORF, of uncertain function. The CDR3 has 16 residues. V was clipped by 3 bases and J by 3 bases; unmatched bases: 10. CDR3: CASSHNRQGSDTEAFF. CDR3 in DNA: TGCGCCAGCAGTCATAACCGACAGGGATCGGACACTGAAGCTTTCTTT.

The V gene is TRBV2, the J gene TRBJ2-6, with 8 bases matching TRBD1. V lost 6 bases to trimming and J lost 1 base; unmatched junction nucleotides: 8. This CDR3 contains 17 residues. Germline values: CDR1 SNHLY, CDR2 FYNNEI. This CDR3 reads CASSFQGAPSGANVLTF. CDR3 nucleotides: TGTGCCAGCAGCTTTCAGGGGGCGCCGTCTGGGGCCAACGTCCTGACTTTC. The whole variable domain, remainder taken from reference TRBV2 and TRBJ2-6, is EPEVTQTPSHQVTQMGQEVILRCVPISNHLYFYWYRQILGQKVEFLVSFYNNEISEKSEIFDDQFSVERPDGSNFTLKIRSTKLEDSAMYFCASSFQGAPSGANVLTFGAGSRLTVL.

The CDR3: CAWSVQVSGNTIYF. The CDR3 coding sequence is TGTGCCTGGAGTGTACAAGTTTCTGGAAACACCATATATTTT. V gene TRBV30 combines with J gene TRBJ1-3, with D unresolved. The germline V and J ends were trimmed by 0 bases and 1 base, with 7 bases remaining between them. CDR1 and CDR2 (germline): GTSNPN, SVGIG (reference sequence). CDR3 length: 14 residues.

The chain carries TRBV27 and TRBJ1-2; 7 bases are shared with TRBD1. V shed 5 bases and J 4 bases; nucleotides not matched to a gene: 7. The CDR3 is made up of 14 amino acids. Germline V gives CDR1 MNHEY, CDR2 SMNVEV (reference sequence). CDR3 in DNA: TGTGCCAGCAGTCCCGACAGGGTTACCTATGGCTACACCTTC. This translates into CASSPDRVTYGYTF.

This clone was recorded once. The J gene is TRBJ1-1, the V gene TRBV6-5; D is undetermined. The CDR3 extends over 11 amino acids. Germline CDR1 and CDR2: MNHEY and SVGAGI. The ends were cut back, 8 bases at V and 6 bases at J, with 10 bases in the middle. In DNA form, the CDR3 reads TGTGCCAGCCTGGGGAGCGCTGAAGCTTTCTTT. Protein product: CASLGSAEAFF.

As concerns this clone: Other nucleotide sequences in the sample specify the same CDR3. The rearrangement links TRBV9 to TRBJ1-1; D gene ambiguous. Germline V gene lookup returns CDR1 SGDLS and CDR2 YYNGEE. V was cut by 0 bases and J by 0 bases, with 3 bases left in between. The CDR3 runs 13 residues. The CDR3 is CASSVALNTEAFF. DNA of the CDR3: TGTGCCAGCAGCGTAGCCTTGAACACTGAAGCTTTCTTT.

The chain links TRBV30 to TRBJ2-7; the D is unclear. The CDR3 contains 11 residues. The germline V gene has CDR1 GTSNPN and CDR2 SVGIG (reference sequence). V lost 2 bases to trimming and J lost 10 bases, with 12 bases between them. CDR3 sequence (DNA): TGTGCCTGGAGTAGTCTATCTCCTCAGTACTTC. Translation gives CAWSSLSPQYF.

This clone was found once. DNA of the CDR3: TGTGCCAGTAGTATAACCCGACTAGCGGGGGGGCCGGAGGAGACCCAGTACTTC. As protein: CASSITRLAGGPEETQYF. The V call is TRBV19, the J call TRBJ2-5; 14 positions agree with TRBD2. CDR1 is LNHDA, CDR2 SQIVND, per germline (reference sequence). The CDR3 contains 18 residues. V gave up 2 bases and J gave up 5 bases; unmatched junction bases: 10.

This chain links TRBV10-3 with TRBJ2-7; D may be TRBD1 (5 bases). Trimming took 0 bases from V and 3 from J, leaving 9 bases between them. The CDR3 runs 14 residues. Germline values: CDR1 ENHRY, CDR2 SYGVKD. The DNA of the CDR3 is TGTGCCATCAGTGAGTCGGCAGGGATCTACGAGCAGTACTTC. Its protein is CAISESAGIYEQYF.

The CDR3 DNA follows: TGTGCCAGCAGTGAGGCGAATAGCAATCAGCCCCAGCATTTT. Translation gives CASSEANSNQPQHF. The chain employs TRBV6-1 and TRBJ1-5; D not certain. The germline V gene encodes CDR1 MNHNS and CDR2 SASEGT. Deletions cut 3 bases from V and 0 bases from J, with 6 bases between. The CDR3 runs to 14 residues.